Only one count was recorded for the clone carrying this TCR beta chain. What it binds is unknown. There are 15 residues in the CDR3. This sample is part of a study of T cell responses to AZD1222 COVID-19 vaccine. Findings of the study overall: Vaccine-associated CD4 TCRs spanned spike, dominant at 160-218 and 743-854. As reported, nearly half of all spike-specific TCRs target variant regions that are unmutated. The number of AZD1222 recipients seropositive at baseline was only five to seven.

The repertoire was sequenced with immunoSEQ multiplex PCR; TCRdb's copy has only in-frame clones and lacks some. Here the sample spans 210,000 or so clones, approximately 94% being singletons. The chain uses TRBV21-1 and TRBJ2-7. TRBV21-1 has pseudogene status. Sequences were derived from peripheral blood, sampled 28 days after the second dose of the MenACWY control vaccine. The TCR was taken from an adult who received the MenACWY meningococcal vaccine as a control. The CDR3: CASGDGETWDYEQYF. CDR3 nucleotides: TGTGCCAGCGGGGACGGTGAAACGTGGGACTACGAGCAGTACTTC.